A selection of T cell receptor beta chains follows, all from one sample in a study of human versus mouse CDR3 diversity and MHC coevolution. Method: immunoSEQ multiplex PCR; TCRdb's copy keeps in-frame clones and lacks some. Of around 74,000 clones in the sample, roughly 90% were seen once. The sequenced sample was naive CD4+ T cells from blood. The source of these receptors is a person aged 30 to 69 in good health. Each CDR3 is given with its conserved first and last residue.

V gene	J gene	CDR3 protein
TRBV6-6	TRBJ2-2	CASRRDTGELFF
TRBV5-1	TRBJ2-1	CASSLSGVSYNEQFF
TRBV21-1	TRBJ2-1	CASSKDWGTHRDYSYNEQFF
TRBV13	TRBJ2-2	CASSLDLGLRVSGELFF
TRBV19	TRBJ2-2	CASSITGLTGELFF
TRBV18	TRBJ2-3	CASSLRDTGTDTQYF
TRBV6-5	TRBJ1-5	CASSYGGGQPQHF
TRBV4-2	TRBJ2-3	CASSQDRGKDTQYF
TRBV6-1	TRBJ2-7	CATRGQVGSDEQYF
TRBV6-1	TRBJ2-1	CASPRDWGQGNEQFF
TRBV2	TRBJ2-3	CASRGEVGSDTQYF
TRBV28	TRBJ1-1	CASSLSFPGGNTEAFF
TRBV5-1	TRBJ2-5	CASSLAGTSGVLDF
TRBV30	TRBJ1-5	CAWSQQADGYSNQPQHF
TRBV28	TRBJ1-2	CASSGRQGTGYTF
TRBV5-1	TRBJ1-5	CASSFGDSNQPQHF
TRBV6-1	TRBJ2-3	CASRLAPSTDTQYF
TRBV30	TRBJ1-1	CAWTVQGGNTEAFF
TRBV28	TRBJ2-1	CASRPGRGSYNEQFF
TRBV5-1	TRBJ2-3	CASSLADRATDTQYF